This T cell receptor (gamma chain) was recorded in a study of Vδ1+ human thymocytes. This clone was detected only a few times. As yet, its antigen is unknown. The sorted cells were CD3+ Vdelta1+ Vdelta2- thymocytes from alphabeta-depleted thymus. Purity of the sorted Vdelta1+ thymocytes ranged from roughly 98% to 99.6%. The template was reverse-transcribed extracted RNA. Pooled V-gene forward primers with one constant-region reverse primer generated the CDR3 amplicons by multiplex PCR. TCRdb reanalysed the multiplex PCR reads via CATT. There are 36,000 or so gamma-chain clones in the sample; around 21% occur only once, and 1.9% lies in the top ten. Study-wide results and caveats: Thymic TRG and TRD repertoires appeared highly polyclonal. Thymic delta-chain repertoires held roughly 18% Vdelta2 sequences and few Vdelta3, despite high sort purity. The authors advised highly purified populations and single-cell validation.

Germline CDR1 EGSTGY, CDR2 YDSYTSSV. This CDR3 has 11 amino acids. Trimming removed 6 bases from V and 11 bases from J; junction bases left unmatched: 10. V usage is TRGV4 and J usage is TRGJ1 or TRGJ2. The sequenced sample consisted of Vdelta1+ gamma-delta thymocytes from the thymus. Subset: FACS-sorted CD3+ TCRalphabeta- TCRVdelta1+ TCRVdelta2- thymocytes. The source is a girl in the first two years of life who had congenital heart surgery. The CDR3 DNA sequence: TGTGCCACCTGGTTTTCGGAAGAGAAACTCTTT. Its protein product is CATWFSEEKLF.